A selection of T cell receptor beta chains follows, all from one sample in a study. TCRdb passed the 5' RACE reads through MiXCR, listing each CDR3 protein once. The sample includes tens of thousands of distinct CDR3 sequences, roughly 22% of them seen just once. Input material: tumor-infiltrating naive CD4+ T cells sorted from the breast tumor. These receptors were taken from a female donor with breast cancer. Both conserved end residues are part of each CDR3. D genes are given only for firm matches. The size entry is marked missing in some rows and otherwise reads once, few, many or a size class.

j_call: TRBJ2-1
clone_size: few
v_call: TRBV25-1
d_call: .
cdr3_length: 13
cdr3_aa: CASRGDSLNEQFF
cdr3_nt: TGTGCCAGCAGGGGGGACTCCCTAAATGAGCAGTTCTTC

j_call: TRBJ1-4
clone_size: .
v_call: TRBV6-6
d_call: .
cdr3_length: 15
cdr3_aa: CASSYERASGEKLFF
cdr3_nt: TGTGCCAGCAGTTACGAGCGGGCAAGTGGTGAAAAACTGTTTTTT

j_call: TRBJ1-2
clone_size: medium-sized
v_call: TRBV7-2
d_call: .
cdr3_length: 12
cdr3_aa: CASSLDGDGYTF
cdr3_nt: TGTGCCAGCAGCTTAGACGGGGATGGCTACACCTTC

j_call: TRBJ1-4
clone_size: many
v_call: TRBV9
d_call: .
cdr3_length: 15
cdr3_aa: CASSVTQGGSEKLFF
cdr3_nt: TGTGCCAGCAGCGTGACACAGGGAGGGAGTGAAAAACTGTTTTTT

j_call: TRBJ2-7
clone_size: many
v_call: TRBV7-2
d_call: TRBD2
cdr3_length: 14
cdr3_aa: CASSFSLAGHEQYF
cdr3_nt: TGTGCCAGCAGCTTTTCCCTAGCGGGGCACGAGCAGTACTTC

j_call: TRBJ1-5
clone_size: .
v_call: TRBV11-2
d_call: .
cdr3_length: 15
cdr3_aa: CASSLLWGAGQPQHF
cdr3_nt: TGTGCCAGCAGCTTATTGTGGGGGGCCGGCCAGCCCCAGCATTTT

j_call: TRBJ2-3
clone_size: .
v_call: TRBV5-1
d_call: TRBD1
cdr3_length: 16
cdr3_aa: CASSQRQGRLTDTQYF
cdr3_nt: TGCGCCAGCAGCCAGAGACAGGGACGTTTGACAGATACGCAGTATTTT

j_call: TRBJ2-7
clone_size: .
v_call: TRBV12-3/TRBV12-4
d_call: TRBD1
cdr3_length: 14
cdr3_aa: CASSLGDRPYEQYF
cdr3_nt: TGTGCCAGCAGTTTAGGGGACAGACCCTACGAGCAGTACTTC

j_call: TRBJ2-3
clone_size: .
v_call: TRBV15
d_call: TRBD2
cdr3_length: 18
cdr3_aa: CATSRRYTSGMRTDTQYF
cdr3_nt: TGTGCCACCAGCAGAAGGTACACTAGCGGGATGAGGACAGATACGCAGTATTTT

j_call: TRBJ2-1
clone_size: .
v_call: TRBV12-3/TRBV12-4
d_call: TRBD2
cdr3_length: 18
cdr3_aa: CDSSPWTSGRSSYNEQFF
cdr3_nt: TGTGACAGCAGCCCTTGGACTAGCGGGAGGTCCTCCTACAATGAGCAGTTCTTC

j_call: TRBJ1-5
clone_size: .
v_call: TRBV6-2/TRBV6-3
d_call: .
cdr3_length: 16
cdr3_aa: CASRSHTDYSNQPQHF
cdr3_nt: TGTGCCAGCAGATCCCATACAGATTATAGCAATCAGCCCCAGCATTTT

j_call: TRBJ2-1
clone_size: many
v_call: TRBV5-1
d_call: TRBD2
cdr3_length: 14
cdr3_aa: CASRELAGRNEQFF
cdr3_nt: TGCGCCAGCAGGGAACTAGCGGGGCGCAATGAGCAGTTCTTC

j_call: TRBJ2-3
clone_size: .
v_call: TRBV7-9
d_call: TRBD1
cdr3_length: 15
cdr3_aa: CASSSGQSSTDTQYF
cdr3_nt: TGTGCCAGCAGCTCGGGACAGTCTAGCACAGATACGCAGTATTTT

j_call: TRBJ1-5
clone_size: .
v_call: TRBV10-3
d_call: .
cdr3_length: 16
cdr3_aa: CAISDGGSYSNQPQHF
cdr3_nt: TGTGCCATCAGTGATGGCGGATCCTATAGCAATCAGCCCCAGCATTTT

j_call: TRBJ2-1
clone_size: .
v_call: TRBV5-1
d_call: .
cdr3_length: 15
cdr3_aa: CASSLGESSYNEQFF
cdr3_nt: TGCGCCAGCAGCTTGGGGGAAAGCTCCTACAATGAGCAGTTCTTC

j_call: TRBJ2-2
clone_size: .
v_call: TRBV7-2
d_call: .
cdr3_length: 15
cdr3_aa: CASSQMAGNTGELFF
cdr3_nt: TGTGCCAGCAGCCAGATGGCCGGGAACACCGGGGAGCTGTTTTTT

j_call: TRBJ2-4
clone_size: few
v_call: TRBV28
d_call: .
cdr3_length: 14
cdr3_aa: CASRTPDLTSIQYF
cdr3_nt: TGTGCCAGCAGAACACCGGACCTCACATCTATTCAGTACTTC

j_call: TRBJ1-1
clone_size: few
v_call: TRBV20-1
d_call: .
cdr3_length: 14
cdr3_aa: CSIKAGRMNTEAFF
cdr3_nt: TGCAGTATCAAGGCCGGACGGATGAACACTGAAGCTTTCTTT

j_call: TRBJ2-3
clone_size: .
v_call: TRBV11-3
d_call: .
cdr3_length: 13
cdr3_aa: CASSFFGTDTQYF
cdr3_nt: TGTGCCAGCAGCTTTTTTGGCACAGATACGCAGTATTTT

j_call: TRBJ1-6
clone_size: .
v_call: TRBV20-1
d_call: .
cdr3_length: 15
cdr3_aa: CSVRDRTRGNSPLHF
cdr3_nt: TGCAGTGTTAGAGATCGGACAAGGGGTAATTCACCCCTCCACTTT

j_call: TRBJ2-2
clone_size: .
v_call: TRBV15
d_call: .
cdr3_length: 15
cdr3_aa: CATSRGYSNTGELFF
cdr3_nt: TGTGCCACCAGCAGAGGTTACAGCAACACCGGGGAGCTGTTTTTT

j_call: TRBJ2-3
clone_size: few
v_call: TRBV20-1
d_call: TRBD2
cdr3_length: 18
cdr3_aa: CSAREPGMAGGPTDTQYF
cdr3_nt: TGCAGTGCTAGAGAACCAGGGATGGCGGGAGGGCCAACAGATACGCAGTATTTT

j_call: TRBJ2-3
clone_size: .
v_call: TRBV5-1
d_call: TRBD1
cdr3_length: 14
cdr3_aa: CASATGQHTDTQYF
cdr3_nt: TGCGCCAGCGCGACAGGGCAACACACAGATACGCAGTATTTT

j_call: TRBJ2-1
clone_size: .
v_call: TRBV7-2
d_call: .
cdr3_length: 13
cdr3_aa: CASSLYLANEQFF
cdr3_nt: TGTGCCAGCAGTTTATACTTAGCCAATGAGCAGTTCTTC

j_call: TRBJ2-1
clone_size: few
v_call: TRBV9
d_call: TRBD2
cdr3_length: 15
cdr3_aa: CASSVGSSGTREQFF
cdr3_nt: TGTGCCAGCAGCGTAGGGTCTAGCGGGACCAGGGAGCAGTTCTTC

j_call: TRBJ1-2
clone_size: few
v_call: TRBV6-1
d_call: .
cdr3_length: 13
cdr3_aa: CASRPGADYGYTF
cdr3_nt: TGTGCCAGCAGGCCGGGAGCGGACTATGGCTACACCTTC

j_call: TRBJ2-5
clone_size: .
v_call: TRBV12-3/TRBV12-4
d_call: TRBD1
cdr3_length: 14
cdr3_aa: CASSFRTGGETQYF
cdr3_nt: TGTGCCAGCAGTTTTAGGACAGGAGGAGAGACCCAGTACTTC

j_call: TRBJ1-2
clone_size: few
v_call: TRBV12-3/TRBV12-4
d_call: .
cdr3_length: 14
cdr3_aa: CASTNPGQNYGYTF
cdr3_nt: TGTGCCAGCACAAATCCCGGACAGAACTATGGCTACACCTTC

j_call: TRBJ2-7
clone_size: .
v_call: TRBV6-1
d_call: .
cdr3_length: 14
cdr3_aa: CASSSLRIVHEQYF
cdr3_nt: TGTGCCAGCAGCTCCCTGAGGATTGTCCACGAGCAGTACTTC

j_call: TRBJ1-2
clone_size: .
v_call: TRBV7-2
d_call: TRBD1
cdr3_length: 17
cdr3_aa: CASSYSPQGAQRYGYTF
cdr3_nt: TGTGCCAGCAGCTACTCGCCACAGGGGGCTCAGAGGTATGGCTACACCTTC

j_call: TRBJ2-3
clone_size: many
v_call: TRBV5-1
d_call: .
cdr3_length: 11
cdr3_aa: CASSSEDTQYF
cdr3_nt: TGCGCCAGCAGCTCGGAGGATACGCAGTATTTT

j_call: TRBJ1-2
clone_size: once
v_call: TRBV20-1
d_call: .
cdr3_length: 14
cdr3_aa: CSARDPRTVYGYTF
cdr3_nt: TGCAGTGCTAGAGATCCCCGGACAGTTTATGGCTACACCTTC

j_call: TRBJ2-7
clone_size: .
v_call: TRBV3-1
d_call: .
cdr3_length: 14
cdr3_aa: CASSLPGAIYEQYF
cdr3_nt: TGTGCCAGCAGCCTCCCAGGGGCTATCTACGAGCAGTACTTC

j_call: TRBJ1-6
clone_size: many
v_call: TRBV28
d_call: .
cdr3_length: 15
cdr3_aa: CASSDDRGLHSPLHF
cdr3_nt: TGTGCCAGCAGTGATGACCGGGGCCTTCATTCACCCCTCCACTTT

j_call: TRBJ1-6
clone_size: many
v_call: TRBV6-5
d_call: .
cdr3_length: 16
cdr3_aa: CASSYSPPRGTSPLHF
cdr3_nt: TGTGCCAGCAGTTACTCTCCTCCCCGCGGGACATCACCCCTCCACTTT

j_call: TRBJ2-3
clone_size: .
v_call: TRBV20-1
d_call: TRBD2
cdr3_length: 15
cdr3_aa: CSAFSGSPGVDTQYF
cdr3_nt: TGCAGTGCTTTTAGCGGGAGCCCCGGGGTAGATACGCAGTATTTT

j_call: TRBJ1-4
clone_size: .
v_call: TRBV6-5
d_call: TRBD1
cdr3_length: 15
cdr3_aa: CASSDGTGGNEKLFF
cdr3_nt: TGTGCCAGCAGCGATGGGACAGGGGGAAATGAAAAACTGTTTTTT

j_call: TRBJ2-1
clone_size: .
v_call: TRBV6-2/TRBV6-3
d_call: .
cdr3_length: 15
cdr3_aa: CASRFRTPELNEQFF
cdr3_nt: TGTGCCAGCAGATTCCGGACACCGGAACTCAATGAGCAGTTCTTC

j_call: TRBJ2-3
clone_size: many
v_call: TRBV7-3
d_call: TRBD2
cdr3_length: 14
cdr3_aa: CASSFDTSVDTQYF
cdr3_nt: TGTGCCAGCAGCTTCGACACTAGCGTGGATACGCAGTATTTT

j_call: TRBJ2-2
clone_size: .
v_call: TRBV7-8
d_call: TRBD2
cdr3_length: 18
cdr3_aa: CASSPPRRLAANTGELFF
cdr3_nt: TGTGCCAGCAGCCCCCCAAGGCGACTAGCGGCGAACACCGGGGAGCTGTTTTTT

j_call: TRBJ1-1
clone_size: .
v_call: TRBV7-9
d_call: TRBD1
cdr3_length: 15
cdr3_aa: CASSLLTGENTEAFF
cdr3_nt: TGTGCCAGCAGCTTATTAACAGGGGAGAACACTGAAGCTTTCTTT